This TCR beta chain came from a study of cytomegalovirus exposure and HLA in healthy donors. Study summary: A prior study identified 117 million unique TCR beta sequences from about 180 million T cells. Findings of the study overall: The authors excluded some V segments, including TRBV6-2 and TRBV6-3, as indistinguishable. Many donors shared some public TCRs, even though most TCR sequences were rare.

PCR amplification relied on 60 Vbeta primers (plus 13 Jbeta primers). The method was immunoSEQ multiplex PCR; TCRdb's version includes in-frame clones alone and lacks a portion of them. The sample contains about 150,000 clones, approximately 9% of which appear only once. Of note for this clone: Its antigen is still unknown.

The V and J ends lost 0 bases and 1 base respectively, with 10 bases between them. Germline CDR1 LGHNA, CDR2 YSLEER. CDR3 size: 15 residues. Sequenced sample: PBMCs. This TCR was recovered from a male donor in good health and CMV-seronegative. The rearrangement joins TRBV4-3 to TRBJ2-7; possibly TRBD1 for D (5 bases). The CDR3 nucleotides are TGCGCCAGCAGCCAAGACCTGGGGCAGTCCTACGAGCAGTACTTC. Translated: CASSQDLGQSYEQYF.